One sample yielded the 12 T cell receptor beta chains listed below, sequenced in a study of blood T cell repertoires in COVID-19. Sequencing was performed with immunoSEQ multiplex PCR; in TCRdb, only in-frame clones are kept and a portion is missing. The sample holds some 150,000 clones, approximately 88% seen once. Input material: peripheral blood. The receptors stem from an older woman who had recovered from COVID-19.

V and J are TRBV29-1 and TRBJ1-1; TRBD1 matches at 8 bases. With V trimmed by 7 bases and J by 3 bases, 7 bases remained unmatched. CDR3 length equals 13 residues. Per germline, CDR1 SQVTM and CDR2 ANQGSEA. The CDR3, as DNA: TGCAGCGCCTCAGGGGGCCAGGACACTGAAGCTTTCTTT. Translating gives CSASGGQDTEAFF. Using reference TRBV29-1 and TRBJ1-1 for the parts outside the CDR3, the full variable domain is SAVISQKPSRDICQRGTSLTIQCQVDSQVTMMFWYRQQPGQSLTLIATANQGSEATYESGFVIDKFPISRPNLTFSTLTVSNMSPEDSSIYLCSASGGQDTEAFFGQGTRLTVV.

This clone was recorded once. The chain combines TRBV10-3 with TRBJ2-1, with TRBD2 matching 10 bases. Losses at the gene ends were 2 bases for V and 5 bases for J; bases not matched to a gene: 6. The germline V gene encodes CDR1 ENHRY and CDR2 SYGVKD. The CDR3 totals 16 residues. CDR3 nucleotide sequence: TGTGCCATCAGTGAGAGTGGGCTAGCGGGGGACAATGAGCAGTTCTTC. Amino acids: CAISESGLAGDNEQFF.

Ten or more counts support this clone. The CDR3 here is CATSRTRQGGEQYF. The CDR3 region has the DNA TGTGCCACCAGCAGGACCAGACAGGGTGGCGAGCAGTACTTC. This sequence joins TRBV15 and TRBJ2-7, with 7 bases matching TRBD1. There are 14 residues in the CDR3. The trim removed 3 bases at V and 6 bases at J, leaving 8 bases unmatched. Per the germline V gene, CDR1 is LNHNV and CDR2 is YYDKDF (reference sequence). The whole variable domain, filled in from reference TRBV15 and TRBJ2-7, reads DAMVIQNPRYQVTQFGKPVTLSCSQTLNHNVMYWYQQKSSQAPKLLFHYYDKDFNNEADTPDNFQSRRPNTSFCFLDIRSPGLGDTAMYLCATSRTRQGGEQYFGPGTRLTVT.

The chain recombines TRBV29-1 with TRBJ2-7; TRBD1 matches 10 bases. CDR1 is SQVTM, CDR2 ANQGSEA, per germline. Trimming removed 4 bases from V and 6 bases from J; junction bases left unmatched: 6. The CDR3 is made up of 13 amino acids. The CDR3 coding sequence is TGCAGCGTTGCCGGGACAGGGGTCTCCGAGCAGTACTTC. Encoded protein: CSVAGTGVSEQYF.

The J gene is TRBJ2-7, the V gene TRBV3-1 (or the pseudogene TRBV3-2); D is undetermined. The CDR3 consists of 14 residues. CDR1 is LGHDT, CDR2 YNNKEL, per germline (reference sequence). V shed 0 bases and J shed 0 bases, with 6 bases lying between them. The CDR3 protein is CASSQDRYSYEQYF. The CDR3 nucleotides are TGTGCCAGCAGCCAAGACAGGTACTCCTACGAGCAGTACTTC.

The rearrangement links TRBV14 to TRBJ1-3, with TRBD1 matching 8 bases. The CDR3 consists of 17 residues. The junction had 10 bases not matched to a gene; V was cut back by 6 bases and J by 0 bases. Germline V gene lookup returns CDR1 SGHDN and CDR2 FVKESK. CDR3 residues: CASRERQGSLSGNTIYF. CDR3 DNA: TGTGCCAGCAGAGAACGACAGGGGTCTCTCTCTGGAAACACCATATATTTT.

The chain employs TRBV4-3 and TRBJ1-6; no clear D. The V and J ends lost 0 bases and 0 bases respectively, with 12 bases between them. The germline V gene has CDR1 LGHNA and CDR2 YSLEER. There are 18 residues in the CDR3. The CDR3, as DNA: TGCGCCAGCAGCCAAGAACCCCCACAGAGCTCCTATAATTCACCCCTCCACTTT. It yields the protein CASSQEPPQSSYNSPLHF.

The rearrangement links TRBV6-5 to TRBJ1-1; tentative D call: TRBD1 (6 bases). The CDR3 totals 15 residues. Looked up from germline, CDR1 is MNHEY and CDR2 is SVGAGI. Trimming left V 5 bases short and J 1 base short, with 14 bases between. The CDR3 nucleotides read TGTGCCAGCAGTCCATCGCAAGGGGGGAACACTGAAGCTTTCTTT. Translated: CASSPSQGGNTEAFF.

This clone was seen only once. V gene TRBV5-1 combines with J gene TRBJ2-5; 10 nucleotides match TRBD1. The J segment lost 5 bases and the V segment lost 4 bases, leaving 8 bases of the junction unmatched. Looked up from germline, CDR1 is SGHRS and CDR2 is YFSETQ. The CDR3 extends over 15 amino acids. The DNA of the CDR3 is TGCGCCAGCAGCCCCGGGACAGGGGAACTGGAGACCCAGTACTTC. This translates into CASSPGTGELETQYF.

The chain couples TRBV19 to TRBJ2-5, with 8 bases lining up with TRBD1. Germline loops: CDR1 LNHDA, CDR2 SQIVND (reference sequence). Losses at the gene ends were 5 bases for V and 2 bases for J; bases not matched to a gene: 7. The CDR3 runs 15 residues. The CDR3 DNA is TGTGCCAGTAGTCAAAGACAGGGGTCTCAAGAGACCCAGTACTTC. Translation gives CASSQRQGSQETQYF.

The chain links TRBV19 to TRBJ2-3; 7 nucleotides agree with TRBD2. The junction had 1 base not matched to a gene; V was cut back by 5 bases and J by 2 bases. Germline V gene sequence: CDR1 LNHDA, CDR2 SQIVND (reference sequence). The CDR3 runs to 13 residues. CDR3 sequence (DNA): TGTGCCAGTAGTGGGGGGGTCACAGATACGCAGTATTTT. Translated: CASSGGVTDTQYF.

The V gene is TRBV5-1, the J gene TRBJ2-1, with D perhaps TRBD1 (7 bases). Germline CDR1 reads SGHRS; CDR2 reads YFSETQ. Deletions cut 0 bases from V and 1 base from J, with 11 bases between. This CDR3 has 16 amino acids. The CDR3 loop reads CASSLAEGASYNEQFF. CDR3 nucleotide sequence: TGCGCCAGCAGCTTGGCGGAGGGGGCGTCCTACAATGAGCAGTTCTTC.